This TCR beta chain was sequenced in a study of blood T cell repertoires in COVID-19. Overall study: T cells, B-cell-depleted T cells, or PBMCs supplied cDNA or gDNA.

Participant age was roughly 18 to 95 years, and participants resided in about 25 US areas. Self-reported history from a screening survey and questionnaire set each donor's cohort. Donors in Cohort 3 counted as recovered after two negative PCRs, clearance, or symptom resolution. This clone occurred a few times. Deletions cut 6 bases from V and 0 bases from J, with 11 bases between. Germline V lookup: CDR1 KGHSH, CDR2 LQKENI. The CDR3 has 14 residues. The method was immunoSEQ multiplex PCR; TCRdb's version includes in-frame clones alone and lacks a portion of them. The sample contains 150,000 or so clones, 84% of which appear only once.

The material sequenced was PBMCs or T cells enriched from blood (not recorded which). The V call is TRBV18, the J call TRBJ1-1; a weak D match, TRBD1 (6 bases). The TCR was taken from a man in his fifties or sixties who had recovered from COVID-19. CDR3 protein: CASSRQVLNTEAFF. The DNA of the CDR3 is TGTGCCAGCTCCCGACAGGTGTTGAACACTGAAGCTTTCTTT.